This T cell receptor (beta chain) was observed in a study of blood T cell repertoires in COVID-19. Original methodology: Estimated nucleated cell counts came from reference gene primer amplification. Clones were read by immunoSEQ multiplex PCR, and TCRdb kept only the in-frame ones, dropping some. That table supplies the V and J calls and clone size; D and trimming were determined from the DNA. Of about 100,000 clones detected, 85% to 90% appear once; the ten largest clones hold 5%. CDR3 size: 15 residues. The V and J ends lost 4 bases and 5 bases, in that order; junction bases with no gene match: 12. From germline, CDR1 is SGHNT and CDR2 YYREEE (reference sequence).

Source material: peripheral blood. The chain links TRBV5-4 to TRBJ2-7, with 7 nucleotides matching TRBD2. The source of this sequence is a human donor in a cohort sampled during active COVID-19. CDR3 sequence: CASSPVSGKPHEQYF. CDR3 DNA: TGTGCCAGCAGCCCCGTGAGCGGGAAGCCCCACGAGCAGTACTTC.